Detailed here is one TCR beta chain. Its antigen is unknown. A multiplex PCR was run with 60 Vbeta primers and 13 Jbeta primers. Study processing details: Later analysis identified tens of millions of unique TCR beta chains, about 12 million shared. The protocol was immunoSEQ multiplex PCR, while the TCRdb copy is restricted to in-frame clones and leaves out a portion. That table furnishes V, J and clone size, whereas the DNA furnished D and trimming. The sample lists 150,000 or so clones, under 85% occurring once. The data are from a study of cytomegalovirus exposure and HLA in healthy donors. Overall study results and limits: The study carried out a later analysis of TCR beta sequences. It associated under 20,000 of them with specific HLA alleles at a false discovery rate of 0.05. There were a few CMV-associated chains whose specificity for CMV antigens was confirmed in vitro.

The germline CDR1 and CDR2 sequences are SGHVS and FQNEAQ. The V gene lost 3 bases and the J gene lost 4 bases, with 18 bases spanning the gap. The CDR3 sequence is 16 residues long. The donors (healthy individuals) were bone marrow donors. The chain employs TRBV7-8 and TRBJ1-1, with D possibly matching TRBD1 (5 bases). The sample comprised PBMCs. This sequence originates from a woman in her twenties or thirties in good health and CMV-seronegative. This CDR3 is CASSFGGTGGFTEAFF. CDR3 coding DNA: TGTGCCAGCAGCTTCGGGGGGACGGGTGGGTTCACTGAAGCTTTCTTT.